This T cell receptor beta chain was found in a study of post-analysis software for immune sequencing data. Overall study: Both relapsing-remitting and secondary progressive multiple sclerosis featured among the disease courses, as did progressive-relapsing multiple sclerosis. Study outcomes and limitations: Pronounced co-clustering by F measure was evident among identically batched samples. Higher frequency in patients than in controls was seen for about five TRBV segments, with TRBV5-6, TRBV5-1 and TRBV20-1 among them. There was significantly lower normalized Chao1 diversity in multiple sclerosis patients than in controls.

Trimming left V 5 bases short and J 2 bases short, with 16 bases between. This CDR3 spans 15 amino acids. Looked up from germline, CDR1 is LGHNA and CDR2 is YSLEER. Comments on this clonotype: Its antigen is undetermined.

Every TCR beta cDNA library bore unique molecular identifiers. The T cell input of roughly 0.85 to 11 million gave roughly 0.5 million cDNA molecules. From the PCR reads, TCRdb called clonotypes with MiXCR, one entry per CDR3 protein. This sample has about 770,000 distinct CDR3 sequences, with roughly 50% found just once. The sequence derives from a girl between 5 and 17 years old with multiple sclerosis. This chain connects TRBV4-3 to TRBJ2-7; D remains unclear. Material for sequencing was blood. The CDR3 sequence: CASSSDGSPAYEQYF. The CDR3 DNA is TGCGCCAGCAGCTCCGACGGTTCACCAGCCTACGAGCAGTACTTC.